This entry lists 14 T cell receptor beta chains sequenced from one sample in a study of blood T cell repertoires in COVID-19. The repertoire was sequenced with immunoSEQ multiplex PCR; TCRdb's copy has only in-frame clones and lacks some. Found here are about 200,000 clones, around 90% of them singletons; the top ten hold over 0.75%. Sequenced sample: peripheral blood. The receptors shown here come from a man between 60 and 75 years old with COVID-19, enrolled during active disease.

The chain couples TRBV24-1 to TRBJ1-2; D is perhaps TRBD1 (5 bases). Germline-derived CDR1 and CDR2 are KGHDR and SFDVKD. CDR3 length: 14 amino acids. The V gene lost 5 bases and the J gene lost 2 bases, with 11 bases spanning the gap. The CDR3 sequence is CATSVRQINYGYTF. CDR3 bases: TGTGCCACCAGTGTACGACAGATAAACTATGGCTACACCTTC.

This sequence joins TRBV5-4 and TRBJ1-2; perhaps TRBD1 as D (5 bases). The CDR3 covers 14 residues. V was trimmed by 3 bases and J by 1 base, leaving 10 bases between them. Looked up from germline, CDR1 is SGHNT and CDR2 is YYREEE (reference sequence). The CDR3 DNA sequence: TGTGCCAGCAGCTCGGTAGGGGTTAACTATGGCTACACCTTC. Translation: CASSSVGVNYGYTF.

J is TRBJ2-1 and V is TRBV3-1 (or the pseudogene TRBV3-2), with unresolved D. Per the germline V gene, CDR1 is LGHDT and CDR2 is YNNKEL (reference sequence). The ends were cut back, 5 bases at V and 6 bases at J, with 8 bases in the middle. This CDR3 contains 12 residues. Here the CDR3 DNA reads TGTGCCAGCAGCGTAGTTGCCAATGAGCAGTTCTTC. Translation gives CASSVVANEQFF.

The CDR3 reads CASSPATAGVYEQYF. CDR3 DNA: TGTGCCAGCTCACCCGCAACCGCCGGGGTCTACGAGCAGTACTTC. V is TRBV18 and J is TRBJ2-7; tentative D call: TRBD2 (5 bases). Germline V gene data show CDR1 as KGHSH and CDR2 as LQKENI. The ends were cut back, 3 bases at V and 3 bases at J, with 15 bases in the middle. CDR3 length: 15 amino acids.

The genes are TRBV23-1 and TRBJ1-1, with 9 bases fitting TRBD1. TRBV23-1 qualifies as an ORF whose function is uncertain. The CDR3 is 15 amino acids. Unmatched junction bases numbered 12, after V lost 2 bases and J lost 11 bases. DNA of the CDR3: TGCGCCAGCAGTCAACACCGGGACAGGGTTCTTAGGGCTTTCTTT. Its protein product is CASSQHRDRVLRAFF.

This chain joins TRBV3-1 (or the pseudogene TRBV3-2) and TRBJ1-1; 7 positions match TRBD1. The germline V gene encodes CDR1 LGHDT and CDR2 YNNKEL (reference sequence). V lost 3 bases and J lost 8; bases outside the gene matches: 9. The CDR3 extends over 14 amino acids. CDR3 DNA: TGTGCCAGCAGCCATGAAGCAGGGGGGTCCGAAGCTTTCTTT. This sequence encodes CASSHEAGGSEAFF.

Concerning this clone itself: A far larger clone is only one base removed, so a read error is likely. V gene TRBV2 combines with J gene TRBJ1-2, with 11 nucleotides matching TRBD1. This CDR3 has 14 amino acids. The germline gives CDR1 SNHLY, CDR2 FYNNEI. The junction had 2 bases not matched to a gene; V was cut back by 4 bases and J by 4 bases. The DNA for the CDR3 is TGTGCCAGCAGTGCCGGGACAGGGGGCTATGGCTACACCTTC. Residues: CASSAGTGGYGYTF.

This clone was counted a few times. The chain combines TRBV5-4 with TRBJ2-7; 13 positions match TRBD2. J gave up 2 bases and V 6 bases, and 5 bases lay outside the gene matches. Germline V lookup: CDR1 SGHNT, CDR2 YYREEE (reference sequence). The CDR3 runs to 15 residues. The CDR3 region is CASNPGTSGTYEQYF. CDR3 DNA sequence: TGTGCCAGCAACCCTGGGACTAGCGGGACCTACGAGCAGTACTTC.

The gene calls are TRBV28 and TRBJ1-5, with 9 bases identical to TRBD1. Germline V gives CDR1 MDHEN, CDR2 SYDVKM. V trimming: 2 bases; J trimming: 6 bases; junction bases outside the gene matches: 5. CDR3 length: 15 residues. The CDR3 is CASSLLQGASQPQHF. DNA for the CDR3: TGTGCCAGCAGTTTACTACAGGGGGCGAGTCAGCCCCAGCATTTT.

The chain recombines TRBV7-2 with TRBJ2-3; 16 nucleotides align to TRBD2. CDR1 and CDR2 from the germline V gene are SGHTA and FQGNSA. This CDR3 has 19 residues. V was clipped by 5 bases and J by 6 bases; unmatched bases: 14. The CDR3 sequence: CASSPNGAGTSGGGDTQYF. DNA for the CDR3: TGTGCCAGCAGCCCCAACGGAGCCGGGACTAGCGGGGGGGGCGATACGCAGTATTTT.

This chain uses TRBV7-2 with TRBJ2-1, with D perhaps matching TRBD2 (5 bases). Germline V gene lookup returns CDR1 SGHTA and CDR2 FQGNSA. The CDR3 spans 16 residues. V lost 1 base and J 6 bases, leaving 16 bases between the germline ends. The CDR3 spells CASSLGGLQWVNEQFF. In DNA, the CDR3 is TGTGCCAGCAGCTTAGGAGGACTGCAGTGGGTCAATGAGCAGTTCTTC. The full variable domain, with the rest looked up from reference TRBV7-2 and TRBJ2-1, is GAGVSQSPSNKVTEKGKDVELRCDPISGHTALYWYRQSLGQGLEFLIYFQGNSAPDKSGLPSDRFSAERTGGSVSTLTIQRTQQEDSAVYLCASSLGGLQWVNEQFFGPGTRLTVL.

This sequence joins TRBV7-3 and TRBJ2-2; no definite D call. CDR3 size: 13 residues. V was shortened by 6 bases and J by 0 bases, with 5 bases between the two germline ends. Germline values: CDR1 SGHTA, CDR2 FQGTGA. The CDR3 nucleotides read TGTGCCAGCAGTAAAACGAACACCGGGGAGCTGTTTTTT. Its translation: CASSKTNTGELFF.

This chain joins TRBV10-3 and TRBJ1-4, with D perhaps TRBD1 (5 bases). The ends were cut back, 3 bases at V and 11 bases at J, with 10 bases in the middle. There are 12 residues in the CDR3. CDR1 ENHRY and CDR2 SYGVKD come from the germline V gene. For the CDR3, the DNA is TGTGCCATCAGTGATCAGGGTCGTAAACTGTTTTTT. Translated: CAISDQGRKLFF.

The chain recombines TRBV3-1 (or the pseudogene TRBV3-2) with TRBJ1-4; 9 positions match TRBD1. Per germline, CDR1 LGHDT and CDR2 YNNKEL (reference sequence). Trimming at V came to 2 bases and at J to 7 bases, leaving 8 bases not matched to a gene. The CDR3 is made up of 16 amino acids. CDR3 protein: CASSQITDRGSEKLFF. The CDR3 bases are TGTGCCAGCAGCCAAATAACGGACAGGGGAAGTGAAAAACTGTTTTTT.